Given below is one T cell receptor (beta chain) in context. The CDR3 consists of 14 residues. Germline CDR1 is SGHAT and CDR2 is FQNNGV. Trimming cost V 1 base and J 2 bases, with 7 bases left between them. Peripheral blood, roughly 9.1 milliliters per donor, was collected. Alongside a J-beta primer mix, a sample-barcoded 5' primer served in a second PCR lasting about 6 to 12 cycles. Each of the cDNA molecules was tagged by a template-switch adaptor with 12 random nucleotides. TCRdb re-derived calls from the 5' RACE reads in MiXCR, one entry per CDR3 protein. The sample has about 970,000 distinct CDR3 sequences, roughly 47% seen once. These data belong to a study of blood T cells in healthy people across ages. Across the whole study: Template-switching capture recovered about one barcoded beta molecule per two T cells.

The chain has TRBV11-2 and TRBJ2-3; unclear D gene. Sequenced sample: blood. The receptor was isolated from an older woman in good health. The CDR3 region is CASSLVLATDTQYF. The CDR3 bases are TGTGCCAGCAGCTTAGTGTTGGCCACAGATACGCAGTATTTT. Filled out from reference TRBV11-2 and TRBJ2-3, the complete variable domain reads EAGVAQSPRYKIIEKRQSVAFWCNPISGHATLYWYQQILGQGPKLLIQFQNNGVVDDSQLPKDRFSAERLKGVDSTLKIQPAKLEDSAVYLCASSLVLATDTQYFGPGTRLTVL.